The source of this T cell receptor beta chain is a study of cytotoxic CD8 clonotypes in ibrutinib-treated CLL. Whole-study context: Partial response occurred in roughly 25 patients and complete response in 2; at median approximately 68 months, approximately 14 remained remitted and roughly 12 progressed.

Germline trimming cut 4 bases from V and 10 bases from J; bases unmatched to any gene: 8. This CDR3 comprises 14 residues. Germline assignment: CDR1 MNHEY and CDR2 SVGAGI. The table came from immunoSEQ multiplex PCR; TCRdb's copy has only in-frame clones and leaves some out. The sample lists hundreds of thousands of clones; approximately 80% were seen once. This specimen consisted of PBMCs, obtained before ibrutinib treatment. The chain uses TRBV6-5 and TRBJ2-1, with 9 bases that match TRBD2. The sequence derives from a human donor with chronic lymphocytic leukemia. The CDR3 region is CASSLGLAREEQFF. The DNA for the CDR3 is TGTGCCAGCAGTTTGGGACTAGCCAGAGAAGAGCAGTTCTTC.